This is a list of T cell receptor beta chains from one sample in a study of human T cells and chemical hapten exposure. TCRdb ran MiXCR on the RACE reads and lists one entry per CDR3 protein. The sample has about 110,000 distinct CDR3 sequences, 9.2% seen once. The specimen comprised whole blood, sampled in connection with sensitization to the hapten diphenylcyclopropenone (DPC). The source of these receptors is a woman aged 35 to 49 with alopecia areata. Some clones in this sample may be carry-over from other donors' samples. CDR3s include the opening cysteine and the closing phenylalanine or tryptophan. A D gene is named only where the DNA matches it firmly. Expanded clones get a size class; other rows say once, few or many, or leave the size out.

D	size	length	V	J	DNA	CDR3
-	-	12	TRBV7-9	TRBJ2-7	TGTGCCAGCAGCTCCGGGGCGCGCGAGCAGTACTTC	CASSSGAREQYF
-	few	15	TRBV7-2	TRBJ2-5	TGTGCCAGCACCTGGGCTAGGGGAGCATCGGAGACCCAGTACTTC	CASTWARGASETQYF
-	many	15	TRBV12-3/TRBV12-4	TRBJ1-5	TGTGCCAGCAGTTTAGTAACCGGGTTTGGTCAGCCCCAGCATTTT	CASSLVTGFGQPQHF
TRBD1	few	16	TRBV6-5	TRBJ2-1	TGTGCCAGTAGGCTCACAGGGGGGAGCTCCTACAATGAGCAGTTCTTC	CASRLTGGSSYNEQFF
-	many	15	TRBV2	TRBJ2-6	TGTGCCAGCAGTGAGACCCGCTCTGGGGCCAACGTCCTGACTTTC	CASSETRSGANVLTF
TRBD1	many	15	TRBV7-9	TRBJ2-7	TGTGCCAGCAGCTTAGCCCAGGGGGAAGACTACGAGCAGTACTTC	CASSLAQGEDYEQYF
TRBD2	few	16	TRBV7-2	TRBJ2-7	TGTGCCAGCAGCTTACATTCCACGGGGGGTGCCTACGAGCAGTACTTC	CASSLHSTGGAYEQYF
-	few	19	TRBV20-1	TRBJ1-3	TGCAGTGCTAGTATTCAGGGAGTCCGGGGGAAGAGTTCTGGAAACACCATATATTTT	CSASIQGVRGKSSGNTIYF
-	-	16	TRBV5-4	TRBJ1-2	TGTGCCAGCAGCCTTCGACGCCCGGCACTCGTTGATGGCTACACCTTC	CASSLRRPALVDGYTF
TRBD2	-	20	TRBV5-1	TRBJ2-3	TGCGCCAGCAGCTTGGGACTAGCGGATTTGCCCACCGAGCGGACAGATACGCAGTATTTT	CASSLGLADLPTERTDTQYF
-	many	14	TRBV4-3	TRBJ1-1	TGCGCCAGCAGCCAAGATTCGGGGTCCACTGAAGCTTTCTTT	CASSQDSGSTEAFF
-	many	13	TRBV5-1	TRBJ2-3	TGCGCCAGCAGGGTGGTTGGCACAGATACGCAGTATTTT	CASRVVGTDTQYF
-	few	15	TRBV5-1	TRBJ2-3	TGCGCCAGCAGCTTGACCCCACGTATCCCAGATACGCAGTATTTT	CASSLTPRIPDTQYF
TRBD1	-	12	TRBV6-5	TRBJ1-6	TGTGCCTCCGGACAGGGGGATTCACCCCTCCACTTT	CASGQGDSPLHF
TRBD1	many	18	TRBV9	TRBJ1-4	TGTGCCAGCAGCGTAGGTCGACAGGGAATCCCAACTAATGAAAAACTGTTTTTT	CASSVGRQGIPTNEKLFF
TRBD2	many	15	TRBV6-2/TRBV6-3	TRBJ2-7	TGTGCCAGCAGGCGGCAGGGCGGGAGCTCCTACGAGCAGTACTTC	CASRRQGGSSYEQYF
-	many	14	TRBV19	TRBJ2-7	TGTGCCAGTTCTCCCCTCGGGGGCTCAGGCGAGCAGTACTTC	CASSPLGGSGEQYF
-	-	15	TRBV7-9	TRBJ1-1	TGTGCCAGCAGCCCCGTGTCGATTATGAACACTGAAGCTTTCTTT	CASSPVSIMNTEAFF
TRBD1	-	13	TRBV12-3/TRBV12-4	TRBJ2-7	TGTGCCAGCAGACAGGGGAGCTCCTACGAGCAGTACTTC	CASRQGSSYEQYF
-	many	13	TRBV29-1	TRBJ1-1	TGCAGCGTTGCGGGACGAGGGGAGACTGAAGCTTTCTTT	CSVAGRGETEAFF
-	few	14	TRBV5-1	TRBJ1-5	TGCGCCAGCAGCTCGGGACGGTCAATCGAGCCCCAGCATTTT	CASSSGRSIEPQHF
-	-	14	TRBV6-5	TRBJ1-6	TGTGCCAGCAGCGACTCGCGACAGTTATCACCCCTCCACTTT	CASSDSRQLSPLHF
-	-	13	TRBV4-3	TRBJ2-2	TGCGCCAGCAGCCAAGGGGAGGCCGGGGAGCTGTTTTTT	CASSQGEAGELFF
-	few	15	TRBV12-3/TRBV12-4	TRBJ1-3	TGTGCCAGCAGTTTCGATGGGAGCTCTGGAAACACCATATATTTT	CASSFDGSSGNTIYF
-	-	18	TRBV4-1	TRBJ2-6	TGCGCCAGCAGCCAAGAGCGCGGGTTAAGCTCTGGGGCCAACGTCCTGACTTTC	CASSQERGLSSGANVLTF
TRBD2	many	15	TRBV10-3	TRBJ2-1	TGTGCCATCAGGGTCTCGGCGGGGGGCAGGGATGAGCAGTTCTTC	CAIRVSAGGRDEQFF
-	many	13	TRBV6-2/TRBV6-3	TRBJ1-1	TGTGCCAGCATCCCGGCGGGGGTCACTGAAGCTTTCTTT	CASIPAGVTEAFF
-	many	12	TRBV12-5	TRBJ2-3	TGTGCTAGTGGTTTGGTACGTCAGAAGCAGTATTTT	CASGLVRQKQYF
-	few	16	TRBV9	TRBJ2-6	TGTGCCAGCAGCGTAGGTAGGAATACTGGGGCCAACGTCCTGACTTTC	CASSVGRNTGANVLTF